The TCR beta chain described here comes from a study of blood T cell repertoires in COVID-19. On the study more broadly: Researchers got acute and convalescent COVID-19 samples from the United States, Italy and Spain. From T cells, B-cell-depleted T cells, or PBMCs came the material, which was cDNA or gDNA.

The cohort comprised adults aged about 18 to 100 years residing in approximately 25 US areas. Sequencing was performed with immunoSEQ multiplex PCR; in TCRdb, only in-frame clones are kept and a portion is missing. The repertoire consists of about 370,000 clones, with 75% to 90% occurring once and the leading ten covering approximately 1%. CDR1 and CDR2 (germline): MNHEY, SVGAGI. The CDR3 length is 12 residues. V lost 10 bases to trimming and J lost 1 base, with 10 bases between them. Sequenced material: PBMCs or T cells enriched from blood (not recorded which). The clonotype originates from a young man who had recovered from COVID-19. The V call is TRBV6-5, the J call TRBJ1-1; D gene unclear. CDR3 DNA sequence: TGTGCCACCATAACGGGGAACACTGAAGCTTTCTTT. Protein product: CATITGNTEAFF.